These 2 T cell receptor beta chains were all obtained from the same sample, sequenced in a study of cytomegalovirus exposure and HLA in healthy donors. TCRdb keeps only in-frame clones here, not all; method: immunoSEQ multiplex PCR. The sample lists about 110,000 clones; around 85% were seen once. The specimen was PBMCs. The receptors were sampled from a woman between 18 and 30 years old in good health and CMV-seronegative.

The chain links TRBV10-3 to TRBJ2-7; TRBD2 matches at 10 bases. The CDR3 is made up of 13 amino acids. V shed 9 bases, J shed 3 bases, and the junction held 5 bases outside the gene matches. CDR1 and CDR2 from the germline V gene are ENHRY and SYGVKD. In DNA, the CDR3 is TGTGCCATTGGAGCGGGGGGGATCTACGAGCAGTACTTC. Translating it yields CAIGAGGIYEQYF.

The chain uses TRBV9 and TRBJ1-4; maybe TRBD1 (5 bases). The V gene lost 3 bases and the J gene lost 4 bases, with 10 bases spanning the gap. CDR1 and CDR2 from the germline V gene are SGDLS and YYNGEE. The CDR3 contains 14 residues. The CDR3: CASSAGGYNEKLFF. The CDR3, as DNA: TGTGCCAGCAGCGCTGGGGGGTATAATGAAAAACTGTTTTTT.